This TCR beta chain was sequenced for a study of monozygotic twins with inflammatory bowel disease. Following a re-call of the 5' RACE reads, TCRdb has one entry per CDR3 protein and lacks DNA. Here the sample table reports approximately 160,000 distinct CDR3 sequences. Study-level results: IBD patients carried less diverse TCRbeta repertoires (inverse Simpson) than healthy co-twins. Since immunosuppressive treatments differed, patient repertoires may have gained added variability. There was no support for any single strong signal or clonotype associated with IBD.

The CDR3 has 14 residues. Germline CDR1 SEHNR, CDR2 FQNEAQ (reference sequence). Turning to this clonotype: Its antigen is not known.

Investigators extracted total RNA from whole blood and did not sort T cells. V and J are TRBV7-9 and TRBJ1-2; TCRdb selects TRBD1, and the lack of DNA leaves this call unchecked. The receptor's source is a human donor with ulcerative colitis or Crohn's disease, or a healthy co-twin of an affected twin (not recorded which). The sequenced material came from blood. The CDR3: CASSLRQVGGGYTF.